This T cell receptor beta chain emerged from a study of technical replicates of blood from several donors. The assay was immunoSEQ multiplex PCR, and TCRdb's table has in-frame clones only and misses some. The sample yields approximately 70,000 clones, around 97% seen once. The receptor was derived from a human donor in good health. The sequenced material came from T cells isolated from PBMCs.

The CDR3 sequence: CASSFPAGAKNIQYF. The CDR3 DNA reads TGTGCCAGCAGCTTTCCGGCGGGAGCCAAAAACATTCAGTACTTC. The rearrangement uses TRBV5-4 and TRBJ2-4; tentative D call: TRBD2 (5 bases). This CDR3 has 15 residues. The germline V gene encodes CDR1 SGHNT and CDR2 YYREEE (reference sequence). The ends were cut back, 2 bases at V and 0 bases at J, with 9 bases in the middle.